The 6 T cell receptor beta chains given below trace back to one sample, sequenced in a study of response to subunit inactivated influenza vaccine. From the RT-PCR reads, TCRdb called clonotypes with MiXCR, one entry per CDR3 protein. Among approximately 730,000 distinct CDR3 sequences listed, around 13% were seen once. This specimen was PBMCs from blood, taken about 14 days before vaccination. These receptors were collected from a man over 45 who received an inactivated influenza vaccine.

This clonotype came up a few times. The CDR3 nucleotides are TGTGCCATCAGTGCGGACGGGAATGAGCAGTTCTTC. As protein: CAISADGNEQFF. The genes are TRBV10-3 and TRBJ2-1, with D unclear. CDR1 and CDR2 from the germline V gene are ENHRY and SYGVKD. Trimming removed 4 bases from V and 7 bases from J, with 8 bases in between. The CDR3 runs 12 residues.

This clonotype was detected many times. V is TRBV20-1 and J is TRBJ2-1, with TRBD2 matching over 7 bases. This CDR3 has 17 amino acids. With V trimmed by 0 bases and J by 4 bases, 12 bases remained unmatched. The germline V gene has CDR1 DFQATT and CDR2 SNEGSKA (reference sequence). For the CDR3, the DNA is TGCAGTGCTAGAGATCGCCGGGCGAGCGGGGTTTACAATGAGCAGTTCTTC. Translation gives CSARDRRASGVYNEQFF.

In this sample, this clonotype turned up a few times. The chain links TRBV12-3 or TRBV12-4 to TRBJ2-7, with TRBD1 identical over 9 bases. Germline trimming cut 5 bases from V and 3 bases from J; bases unmatched to any gene: 8. CDR3 length: 15 residues. The CDR3 protein is CASSPPDRGGYEQYF. CDR3 bases: TGTGCCAGCAGTCCCCCGGACAGGGGAGGCTACGAGCAGTACTTC.

This clonotype was seen only a few times. The CDR3 sequence: CASSRTSGRSSGELFF. The CDR3 DNA follows: TGTGCCAGCAGCCGGACTAGCGGGAGGAGTAGCGGGGAGCTGTTTTTT. The chain recombines TRBV3-1 with TRBJ2-2; TRBD2 matches 14 bases. The germline gives CDR1 LGHDT, CDR2 YNNKEL (reference sequence). V gave up 4 bases and J gave up 7 bases; unmatched junction bases: 5. The CDR3 contains 16 residues.

The chain recombines TRBV20-1 with TRBJ1-2; no reliable D call. Trimming stripped 4 bases from V and 1 base from J, with 7 bases between. Germline CDR1 is DFQATT and CDR2 is SNEGSKA (reference sequence). The CDR3 consists of 12 residues. CDR3 bases: TGCAGTGCTATGCCGATTAACTATGGCTACACCTTC. This sequence encodes CSAMPINYGYTF.

This clonotype came up a few times. The rearrangement joins TRBV4-1 to TRBJ2-3; D perhaps matches TRBD2 (7 bases). The V gene lost 6 bases and the J gene lost 1 base, with 17 bases spanning the gap. The length of the CDR3 is 16 residues. Germline values: CDR1 MGHRA, CDR2 YSYEKL. CDR3 region: CASSRGRGLGTDTQYF. CDR3 nucleotide sequence: TGCGCCAGCAGTCGAGGGCGGGGGCTAGGCACAGATACGCAGTATTTT.